Each of the 23 T cell receptor beta chains below was sequenced from the same sample in a study of OX40 agonist ivuxolimab in advanced cancers. Repertoires were generated with immunoSEQ multiplex PCR, while TCRdb's copy carries only in-frame clones and drops some. In the table there are tens of thousands of clones, 85% to 90% of which are singletons. Sequences were derived from CD4+ or CD8+ T cells sorted from blood, sampled in a trial of the OX40 agonist ivuxolimab. These receptors all come from an adult with an advanced solid tumor such as melanoma, head and neck, liver or kidney cancer.

The sample holds one count of this clone. V gene TRBV5-1 combines with J gene TRBJ2-1; 9 nucleotides agree with TRBD2. Germline trimming cut 0 bases from V and 7 bases from J; bases unmatched to any gene: 5. Germline lookup yields CDR1 SGHRS and CDR2 YFSETQ. This CDR3 is 15 amino acids long. CDR3 DNA sequence: TGCGCCAGCAGCTTGGAAAGCGGGGGGCCAAATGAGCAGTTCTTC. Translated, it gives CASSLESGGPNEQFF.

The chain joins TRBV15 to TRBJ2-3; no firm D call. Germline V gene sequence: CDR1 LNHNV, CDR2 YYDKDF (reference sequence). The CDR3 is 14 amino acids. The V end lost 6 bases, the J end lost 2 bases, and 12 bases lay between the germline ends. In DNA form, the CDR3 reads TGTGCCACCAGGGAATCCAGGCTCACAGATACGCAGTATTTT. Protein product: CATRESRLTDTQYF.

The V call is TRBV18, the J call TRBJ1-2, with 7 bases aligning to TRBD1. The length of the CDR3 is 15 residues. Trimming at V came to 4 bases and at J to 4 bases, leaving 9 bases not matched to a gene. CDR1 and CDR2 (germline): KGHSH, LQKENI. In nucleotides, the CDR3 is TGTGCCAGCTCACTCGGGACAGATCATGCCTATGGCTACACCTTC. Protein product: CASSLGTDHAYGYTF.

This chain connects TRBV2 to TRBJ1-2; D might be TRBD1 (6 bases). V lost 2 bases to trimming and J lost 3 bases, with 10 bases between them. This CDR3 has 14 residues. Germline lookup yields CDR1 SNHLY and CDR2 FYNNEI. CDR3 bases: TGTGCCAGCAGTGAATTTCGGACAGACTATGGCTACACCTTC. Protein: CASSEFRTDYGYTF.

This chain joins TRBV5-4 and TRBJ1-1; the D is unclear. The CDR3 extends over 14 amino acids. V shed 4 bases and J shed 0 bases, with 10 bases lying between them. The germline V gene has CDR1 SGHNT and CDR2 YYREEE (reference sequence). CDR3 residues: CASSASQLNTEAFF. In DNA, the CDR3 is TGTGCCAGCAGCGCCTCCCAGTTGAACACTGAAGCTTTCTTT.

This chain uses TRBV7-3 with TRBJ2-3; 14 bases align to TRBD2. CDR1 is SGHTA, CDR2 FQGTGA, per germline. The CDR3 has 17 amino acids. V was pared by 5 bases and J by 4 bases, with 8 bases of the junction left unmatched. CDR3 sequence: CASSLGTSGSSSDTQYF. CDR3 DNA sequence: TGTGCCAGCAGCCTAGGGACTAGCGGGAGTTCGTCAGATACGCAGTATTTT.

The chain employs TRBV7-8 and TRBJ2-7; TRBD2 agrees at 7 bases. V shed 5 bases, J shed 1 base, and the junction held 14 bases outside the gene matches. This CDR3 spans 17 amino acids. Germline CDR1 SGHVS, CDR2 FQNEAQ. The CDR3 spells CASSPSLRLAVSYEQYF. Here the CDR3 DNA reads TGTGCCAGCAGCCCAAGTCTCCGGCTAGCGGTTTCCTACGAGCAGTACTTC.

The V call is TRBV9, the J call TRBJ2-5, with 10 bases fitting TRBD1. Germline CDR1 SGDLS, CDR2 YYNGEE. V was pared by 0 bases and J by 5 bases, with 4 bases of the junction left unmatched. The CDR3 loop spans 15 amino acids. CDR3 amino acids: CASSVETGGFETQYF. The CDR3 nucleotides are TGTGCCAGCAGCGTAGAGACAGGGGGCTTCGAGACCCAGTACTTC.

The chain has TRBV6-5 and TRBJ1-1; perhaps TRBD1 as D (5 bases). V was clipped by 0 bases and J by 4 bases, with 9 bases between them. The germline CDR1 and CDR2 sequences are MNHEY and SVGAGI. The CDR3 has 14 amino acids. The CDR3 DNA reads TGTGCCAGCAGTTACTCAGCGGGGGGCACTGAAGCTTTCTTT. Amino acids: CASSYSAGGTEAFF.

The chain uses TRBV6-1 and TRBJ1-5; D perhaps matches TRBD1 (6 bases). Trimming stripped 7 bases from V and 7 bases from J, with 20 bases between. Germline assignment: CDR1 MNHNS and CDR2 SASEGT. There are 15 residues in the CDR3. DNA of the CDR3: TGTGCCAGCACCAGACAGGCCCTTCTAACGCAGCCCCAGCATTTT. Encoded protein: CASTRQALLTQPQHF.

The chain uses TRBV11-1 and TRBJ2-3; the D is unclear. V lost 5 bases, J lost 4 bases, and 4 bases lay in between. The CDR3 sequence is 11 residues long. CDR1 SGHAT and CDR2 FQDESV come from the germline V gene (reference sequence). As DNA, the CDR3 is TGTGCCAGCAGCCTCTCAGATACGCAGTATTTT. This translates into CASSLSDTQYF.

J is TRBJ2-2 and V is TRBV2; possibly TRBD2 for D (6 bases). Germline values: CDR1 SNHLY, CDR2 FYNNEI. V gave up 6 bases and J gave up 1 base, with 9 bases separating them. The CDR3 consists of 14 residues. The CDR3 reads CASRTRENTGELFF. As DNA, the CDR3 is TGTGCCAGCAGGACGCGGGAGAACACCGGGGAGCTGTTTTTT. The full variable domain, with the rest looked up from reference TRBV2 and TRBJ2-2, is EPEVTQTPSHQVTQMGQEVILRCVPISNHLYFYWYRQILGQKVEFLVSFYNNEISEKSEIFDDQFSVERPDGSNFTLKIRSTKLEDSAMYFCASRTRENTGELFFGEGSRLTVL.

The gene calls are TRBV5-1 and TRBJ2-3; D call uncertain. CDR1 and CDR2 from the germline V gene are SGHRS and YFSETQ. The CDR3 length is 16 residues. V was shortened by 1 base and J by 8 bases, with 20 bases between the two germline ends. CDR3 sequence: CASSLWSTWLAGTQYF. The DNA of the CDR3 is TGCGCCAGCAGCTTGTGGTCGACATGGTTGGCCGGTACGCAGTATTTT. The whole variable domain, remainder taken from reference TRBV5-1 and TRBJ2-3, is KAGVTQTPRYLIKTRGQQVTLSCSPISGHRSVSWYQQTPGQGLQFLFEYFSETQRNKGNFPGRFSGRQFSNSRSEMNVSTLELGDSALYLCASSLWSTWLAGTQYFGPGTRLTVL.

This chain joins TRBV6-1 and TRBJ2-3; TRBD1 aligns across 8 bases. The length of the CDR3 is 15 residues. V was pared by 6 bases and J by 4 bases, with 9 bases of the junction left unmatched. Germline loops: CDR1 MNHNS, CDR2 SASEGT. The CDR3, as DNA: TGTGCCAGCAGAGACCGGACAGGGTATGCAGATACGCAGTATTTT. This translates into CASRDRTGYADTQYF.

This rearrangement joins TRBV7-9 to TRBJ2-7; possibly TRBD1 for D (5 bases). This CDR3 region has 15 residues. With 1 base removed from V and 7 bases from J, the gap between germline ends came to 17 bases. Germline-derived CDR1 and CDR2 are SEHNR and FQNEAQ (reference sequence). CDR3 amino acids: CASSLGLGQLGEQYF. Here the CDR3 DNA reads TGTGCCAGCAGCTTAGGGCTGGGGCAGCTCGGAGAGCAGTACTTC.

The chain uses TRBV27 and TRBJ1-1; D unresolved. Germline CDR1 reads MNHEY; CDR2 reads SMNVEV (reference sequence). The germline V and J ends were trimmed by 5 bases and 4 bases, with 17 bases remaining between them. The CDR3 has 15 amino acids. The CDR3 DNA sequence: TGTGCCAGCAGTCCTTGGACCGGGTCAGGCACTGAAGCTTTCTTT. This codes for CASSPWTGSGTEAFF.

This chain uses TRBV11-3 with TRBJ2-2; possible D gene TRBD1, 6 bases. From germline, CDR1 is SGHNT and CDR2 YENEEA. The CDR3 is 16 amino acids. V lost 8 bases, J lost 3 bases, and 19 bases lay in between. The CDR3 sequence is CASSRVWGLDTGELFF. The CDR3 coding sequence is TGTGCCAGCTCCCGCGTATGGGGGCTTGACACCGGGGAGCTGTTTTTT.

J is TRBJ2-1 and V is TRBV28; D gene uncertain. This CDR3 has 11 amino acids. The germline V and J ends were trimmed by 8 bases and 10 bases, with 12 bases remaining between them. Germline loops: CDR1 MDHEN, CDR2 SYDVKM. CDR3 region: CASETRKEQFF. The DNA of the CDR3 is TGTGCCAGCGAGACACGCAAGGAGCAGTTCTTC.

This clone occurred a few times. The chain uses TRBV5-1 and TRBJ1-1; D is possibly TRBD1 (5 bases). Trimming removed 5 bases at V and 5 bases at J, with 7 bases between. Germline V CDR1 and CDR2: SGHRS, YFSETQ. The CDR3 runs 11 residues. The CDR3, as DNA: TGCGCCAGCAGGGGGGAGACTGAAGCTTTCTTT. It yields the protein CASRGETEAFF.

The V gene is TRBV27, the J gene TRBJ1-2, with 8 nucleotides matching TRBD1. Germline assignment: CDR1 MNHEY and CDR2 SMNVEV (reference sequence). V trimming: 5 bases; J trimming: 2 bases; junction bases outside the gene matches: 7. The CDR3 extends over 15 amino acids. DNA of the CDR3: TGTGCCAGCAGTCCCGGGACAGGAAAAAACTATGGCTACACCTTC. Encoded protein: CASSPGTGKNYGYTF.

The rearrangement joins TRBV7-2 to TRBJ2-5, with unresolved D. This CDR3 spans 16 amino acids. The V end lost 0 bases, the J end lost 2 bases, and 13 bases lay between the germline ends. Germline V gives CDR1 SGHTA, CDR2 FQGNSA. In nucleotides, the CDR3 is TGTGCCAGCAGCTTAGCGGTGTTAAGAACTCAAGAGACCCAGTACTTC. Translated, it gives CASSLAVLRTQETQYF.

The chain recombines TRBV15 with TRBJ1-1, with D unresolved. This CDR3 has 14 residues. Germline-derived CDR1 and CDR2 are LNHNV and YYDKDF (reference sequence). V was trimmed by 8 bases and J by 5 bases, leaving 18 bases between them. CDR3 sequence reads: CATRRVGGRTEAFF. In nucleotides, the CDR3 is TGTGCCACCCGTCGGGTAGGCGGGCGGACTGAAGCTTTCTTT.

The chain is built from TRBV5-6 and TRBJ2-3; 13 bases are shared with TRBD2. Germline V gives CDR1 SGHDT, CDR2 YYEEEE. V gave up 4 bases and J gave up 4 bases; unmatched junction bases: 12. There are 18 residues in the CDR3. The CDR3 DNA is TGTGCCAGCAGCCCTGATACTAGCGGGAGGGCCCCGCCAGATACGCAGTATTTT. Protein: CASSPDTSGRAPPDTQYF.